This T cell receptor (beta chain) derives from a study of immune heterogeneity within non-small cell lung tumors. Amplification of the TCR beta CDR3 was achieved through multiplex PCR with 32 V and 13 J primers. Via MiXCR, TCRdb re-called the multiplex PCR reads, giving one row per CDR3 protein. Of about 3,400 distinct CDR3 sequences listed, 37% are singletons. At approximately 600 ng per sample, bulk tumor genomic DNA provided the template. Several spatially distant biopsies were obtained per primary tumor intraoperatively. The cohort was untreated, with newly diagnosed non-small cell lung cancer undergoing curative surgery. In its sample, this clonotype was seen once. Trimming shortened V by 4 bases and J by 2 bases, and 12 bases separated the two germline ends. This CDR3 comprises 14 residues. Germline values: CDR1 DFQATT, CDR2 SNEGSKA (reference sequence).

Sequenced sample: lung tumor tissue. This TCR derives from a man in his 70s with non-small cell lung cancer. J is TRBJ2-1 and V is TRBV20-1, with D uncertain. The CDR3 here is CSAIRPSAYNEQFF. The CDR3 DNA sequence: TGCAGTGCTATTCGCCCTTCGGCCTACAATGAGCAGTTCTTC.